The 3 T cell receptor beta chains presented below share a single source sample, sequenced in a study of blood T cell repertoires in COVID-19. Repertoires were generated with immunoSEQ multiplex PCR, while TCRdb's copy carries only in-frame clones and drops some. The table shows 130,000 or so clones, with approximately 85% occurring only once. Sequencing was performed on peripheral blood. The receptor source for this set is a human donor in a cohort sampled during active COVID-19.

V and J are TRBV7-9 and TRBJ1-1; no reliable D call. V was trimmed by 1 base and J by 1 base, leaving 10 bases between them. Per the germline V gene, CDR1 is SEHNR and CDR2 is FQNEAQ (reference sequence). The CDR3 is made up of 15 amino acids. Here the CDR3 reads CASSLGEPGNTEAFF. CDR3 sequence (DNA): TGTGCCAGCAGCTTAGGCGAGCCAGGGAACACTGAAGCTTTCTTT.

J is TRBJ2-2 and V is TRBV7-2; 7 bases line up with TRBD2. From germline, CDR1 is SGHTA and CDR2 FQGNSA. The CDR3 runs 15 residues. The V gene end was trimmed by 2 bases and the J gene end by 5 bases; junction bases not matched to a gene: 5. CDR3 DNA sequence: TGTGCCAGCAGCTTATTGGGCGGGAGTACCGGGGAGCTGTTTTTT. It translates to CASSLLGGSTGELFF.

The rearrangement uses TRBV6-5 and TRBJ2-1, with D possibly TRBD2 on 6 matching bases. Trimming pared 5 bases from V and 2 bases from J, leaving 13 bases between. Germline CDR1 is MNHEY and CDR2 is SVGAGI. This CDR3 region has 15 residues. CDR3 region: CASSPTRGPYNEQFF. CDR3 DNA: TGTGCCAGCAGTCCGACTAGGGGTCCCTACAATGAGCAGTTCTTC.